Detailed here is one T cell receptor (beta chain). Its target is unknown. The sample comes from a study of cytomegalovirus exposure and HLA in healthy donors. Study at large: T cells numbering 150 million to 200 million yielded some 120 million unique TCR beta sequences in an earlier analysis. A data release that came early held approximately 85 million unique TCRs from HLA-typed donors. Whole-study findings and limits: Specific recognition of CMV antigens was confirmed in vitro for three chains (all CMV-associated).

This CDR3 spans 13 amino acids. V was shortened by 6 bases and J by 1 base, with 9 bases between the two germline ends. CDR1 and CDR2 (germline): MNHEY, SVGAGI. Primers for the PCR totalled 60 Vbeta and 13 Jbeta. Study processing details: Unique TCR beta chains totaled some 80 million in a later count, with roughly 11 million of them shared. Repertoires were generated with immunoSEQ multiplex PCR, while TCRdb's copy carries only in-frame clones and drops some. That table is the source of V, J and clone size, and D and trimming were worked out from the DNA. In the table there are roughly 160,000 clones, around 77% of which are singletons.

This TCR derives from a woman younger than 45 in good health and CMV-seronegative. This rearrangement joins TRBV6-5 to TRBJ1-2; D is perhaps TRBD1 (5 bases). What was sequenced was PBMCs. The CDR3 is CASRTDSNYGYTF. The CDR3, as DNA: TGTGCCAGCAGAACAGACAGTAACTATGGCTACACCTTC.